Listed below are T cell receptor beta chains from one sample, sequenced in a study of blood T cell repertoires in COVID-19. Measured with immunoSEQ multiplex PCR; TCRdb has only the in-frame clones, and not every one. The sample includes roughly 350,000 clones, 85% seen only once; the top ten take more than 3%. The specimen sequenced was peripheral blood. Receptors originate from a woman aged 18-29 years with acute or convalescent COVID-19. CDR3s include the opening cysteine and the closing phenylalanine or tryptophan. A D gene is named only where the DNA matches it firmly. A row's size may be missing; if present it is once, few, many or a size class.

v_call	d_call	j_call	clone_size	cdr3_aa	cdr3_nt
TRBV5-1	TRBD1	TRBJ1-6	NA	CASSVDRDSPLHF	TGCGCCAGCAGCGTGGACAGGGATTCACCCCTCCACTTT
TRBV7-8	NA	TRBJ1-5	few	CASSPDRGDSPQHF	TGTGCCAGCAGCCCAGACCGGGGGGATTCGCCCCAGCATTTT
TRBV9	TRBD1	TRBJ2-7	NA	CASSPTGAPSYEQYF	TGTGCCAGCAGCCCCACAGGGGCTCCTTCCTACGAGCAGTACTTC
TRBV6-1	TRBD1	TRBJ2-3	NA	CASNEQGVEDTQYF	TGTGCCAGCAATGAACAGGGGGTCGAAGATACGCAGTATTTT
TRBV28	TRBD1	TRBJ2-7	NA	CASSFFDRGDEQYF	TGTGCCAGCAGTTTTTTTGACAGGGGCGACGAGCAGTACTTC
TRBV5-1	NA	TRBJ2-6	NA	CASSLAVQIISGANVLTF	TGCGCCAGCAGCTTGGCCGTTCAGATCATCTCTGGGGCCAACGTCCTGACTTTC
TRBV5-1	NA	TRBJ2-7	NA	CASSTQGTIKDEQYF	TGCGCCAGCAGCACTCAGGGGACAATTAAGGACGAGCAGTACTTC
TRBV15	TRBD1	TRBJ1-2	NA	CATSSVRGRGQNGYTF	TGTGCCACCAGCAGCGTTAGGGGCAGGGGGCAAAATGGCTACACCTTC
TRBV5-1	TRBD1	TRBJ2-3	NA	CASSLWTGEDTQYF	TGCGCCAGCAGCTTATGGACAGGGGAAGATACGCAGTATTTT
TRBV5-5	NA	TRBJ1-6	NA	CASSLISGNNSPLHF	TGTGCCAGCAGCTTGATATCAGGCAATAATTCACCCCTCCACTTT
TRBV11-2	TRBD1	TRBJ2-3	NA	CASSLGTGITDTQYF	TGTGCCAGCAGCTTGGGGACAGGGATAACAGATACGCAGTATTTT
TRBV20-1	TRBD1	TRBJ1-2	NA	CSASGAGTGASYGYTF	TGCAGTGCTAGTGGGGCCGGGACAGGGGCGAGTTATGGCTACACCTTC
TRBV2	NA	TRBJ1-6	NA	CASSEDRTYSPLHF	TGTGCCAGCAGTGAAGACAGAACTTATTCACCCCTCCACTTT
TRBV29-1	NA	TRBJ2-2	NA	CSVALRLGNTGELFF	TGCAGTGTAGCCCTAAGACTAGGCAACACCGGGGAGCTGTTTTTT
TRBV19	TRBD1	TRBJ1-2	NA	CASSHQGASNYGYTF	TGTGCCAGTAGTCATCAGGGGGCATCTAACTATGGCTACACCTTC
TRBV28	NA	TRBJ2-6	NA	CASRAGYSGANVLTF	TGTGCCAGCAGAGCCGGGTACTCTGGGGCCAACGTCCTGACTTTC
TRBV12-5	NA	TRBJ1-2	NA	CASGLVSGGYTF	TGTGCTAGTGGTTTGGTATCCGGTGGCTACACCTTC
TRBV5-6	NA	TRBJ2-1	NA	CASSRGTPYNEQFF	TGTGCCAGCAGTCGTGGGACACCATACAATGAGCAGTTCTTC
TRBV4-2	NA	TRBJ2-2	NA	CASSQDREGAGELFF	TGTGCCAGCAGCCAAGACAGGGAGGGGGCCGGGGAGCTGTTTTTT
TRBV6-5	TRBD1	TRBJ1-1	NA	CASRQGAEAFF	TGTGCCAGCAGGCAGGGGGCTGAAGCTTTCTTT
TRBV30	NA	TRBJ2-5	few	CAWSVRGIAGQETQYF	TGTGCCTGGAGTGTACGGGGAATCGCCGGCCAAGAGACCCAGTACTTC
TRBV9	TRBD2	TRBJ2-3	NA	CASSGSGTSTDTQYF	TGTGCCAGCAGCGGAAGCGGGACTAGCACAGATACGCAGTATTTT
TRBV7-6	NA	TRBJ2-7	NA	CASSLGGVFPLTYEQYF	TGTGCCAGCAGCTTAGGCGGGGTATTTCCCCTCACCTACGAGCAGTACTTC
TRBV7-9	NA	TRBJ1-1	NA	CASSLSAGVGAFF	TGTGCCAGCAGCTTATCGGCAGGGGTTGGAGCTTTCTTT
TRBV6-5	NA	TRBJ1-1	NA	CASARETEAFF	TGTGCCAGCGCGAGGGAAACTGAAGCTTTCTTT
TRBV7-9	TRBD1	TRBJ1-5	NA	CASSLIGTGNQPQHF	TGTGCCAGCAGCTTAATTGGGACAGGGAACCAGCCCCAGCATTTT
TRBV6-5	TRBD1	TRBJ2-7	few	CASSSGTGSTYEQYF	TGTGCCAGCAGTTCGGGGACAGGTTCAACGTACGAGCAGTACTTC
TRBV7-9	TRBD1	TRBJ1-5	NA	CASSLPPGTGNAQPQHF	TGTGCCAGCAGCTTACCCCCCGGGACAGGGAATGCGCAGCCCCAGCATTTT
TRBV19	NA	TRBJ1-1	NA	CATRGRRSNTEAFF	TGTGCCACGCGGGGGCGGCGGAGCAACACTGAAGCTTTCTTT